Described below is a single T cell receptor beta chain sequence and its context. This record belongs to a study of regulatory T cells in long-lasting Graves disease. Construction of TCR beta libraries relied on iRepertoire HTBI primers and on Arm-PCR targeting CDR3 regions. TCRdb analysed the multiplex PCR reads with MiXCR anew, one entry per CDR3 protein. This sample carries over 350,000 distinct CDR3 sequences, 15% of them seen once, and the ten largest clones take around 7.6%. The V segment lost 0 bases and the J segment 8 bases; nucleotides outside the gene matches: 12. The CDR3 is 17 residues long. Per germline, CDR1 SGHNT and CDR2 YYREEE (reference sequence). Time point here: newly diagnosed GD, antithyroid drugs for less than 3 months. RNA extracted from PBMCs served as the sequencing template. These sequences were also reported in another study, on T cells in Graves' hyperthyroidism and ophthalmopathy. That source adds: First-round RT-PCR targeting the TCR CDR3 was performed with the HTBI primer set. Within blood appeared most thyroid clonotypes that had expanded above 0.001.

This material consisted of peripheral blood mononuclear cells (PBMCs), taken at new diagnosis, from a patient treated with antithyroid drugs. The receptor's source is a woman in her thirties or forties with Graves disease. This chain uses TRBV5-4 with TRBJ2-3, with 10 positions matching TRBD1. CDR3 sequence: CASSLGGTGAPSATQYF. CDR3 in DNA: TGTGCCAGCAGCTTGGGGGGGACAGGGGCCCCCTCGGCTACGCAGTATTTT.